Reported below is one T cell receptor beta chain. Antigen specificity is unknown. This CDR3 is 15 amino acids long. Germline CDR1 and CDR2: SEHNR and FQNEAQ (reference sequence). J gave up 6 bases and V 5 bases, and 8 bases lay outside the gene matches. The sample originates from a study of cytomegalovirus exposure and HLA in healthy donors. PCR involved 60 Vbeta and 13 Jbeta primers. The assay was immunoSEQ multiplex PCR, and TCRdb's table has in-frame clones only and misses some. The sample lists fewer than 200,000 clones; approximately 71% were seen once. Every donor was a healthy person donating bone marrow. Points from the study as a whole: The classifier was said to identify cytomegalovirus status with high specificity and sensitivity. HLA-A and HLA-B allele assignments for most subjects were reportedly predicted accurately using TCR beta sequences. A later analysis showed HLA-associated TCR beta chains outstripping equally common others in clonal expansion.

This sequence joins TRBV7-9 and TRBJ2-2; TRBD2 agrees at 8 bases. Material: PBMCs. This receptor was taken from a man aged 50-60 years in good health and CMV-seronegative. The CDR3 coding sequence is TGTGCCAGCAGCCGGGGGGGCCAATCCGCCGGGGAGCTGTTTTTT. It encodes CASSRGGQSAGELFF. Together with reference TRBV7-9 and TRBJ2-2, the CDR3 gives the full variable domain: DTGVSQNPRHKITKRGQNVTFRCDPISEHNRLYWYRQTLGQGPEFLTYFQNEAQLEKSRLLSDRFSAERPKGSFSTLEIQRTEQGDSAMYLCASSRGGQSAGELFFGEGSRLTVL.